These 2 T cell receptor beta chains share one sample of origin, sequenced in a study of blood T cells in healthy people across ages (dated by TCRdb to the mid-2010s). Libraries came from 5' RACE. Sequencing was performed on an Illumina HiSeq 2500. The second PCR ran for roughly 6 to 11 cycles and used a J-beta primer mix along with a sample-barcoded 5' primer. Using fastp trimming at Q25 and MiXCR clonotype assembly, TCRdb reanalyzed the public sequencing data and kept in-frame beta chains. Merged by CDR3 protein, the rows form single entries marked with the most common genes and DNA. The sample profile shows 800,000 to 950,000 distinct CDR3 sequences; around 36% of them were found once. The ten top clones hold 10% to 15% of the sample. The sequencing input was blood. The origin of the receptors is a man aged 18-30 years in good health.

This clonotype was observed at least ten times. The chain is built from TRBV7-2 and TRBJ2-5, with 9 bases matching TRBD1. The V gene's germline CDR1 is SGHTA and CDR2 FQGNSA. With 3 bases clipped from V and 1 base from J, the junction kept 6 bases outside the gene matches. CDR3 length equals 16 residues. CDR3 DNA: TGTGCCAGCAGCTTGGTTAGGACAGGGGCCCAAGAGACCCAGTACTTC. Amino acids: CASSLVRTGAQETQYF. Supplemented by reference TRBV7-2 and TRBJ2-5, the full variable domain reads GAGVSQSPSNKVTEKGKDVELRCDPISGHTALYWYRQSLGQGLEFLIYFQGNSAPDKSGLPSDRFSAERTGGSVSTLTIQRTQQEDSAVYLCASSLVRTGAQETQYFGPGTRLLVL.

This clonotype was seen only a few times. This sequence joins TRBV7-2 and TRBJ2-1; 9 bases are shared with TRBD1. TRBJ2-7 matches the DNA end more closely, so the J call is doubtful. Germline-derived CDR1 and CDR2 are SGHTA and FQGNSA. The CDR3 runs to 16 residues. CDR3 sequence (DNA): TGTGCCAGCAGTCGAACAGGGGGCGCAGAAAACAATGAGCAGTACTTC. Encoded protein: CASSRTGGAENNEQYF.